These 24 T cell receptor beta chains share one sample of origin, sequenced in a study of blood T cell repertoires in COVID-19 (dated by TCRdb to the early 2020s). The method behind the library was the immunoSEQ multiplex PCR assay. TCRdb re-hosts the immuneACCESS table, in-frame sequences only. Its copies lack some clones; in the studies checked, an unresolved V gene accounts for under half of them, and the cause for the rest is not known. The sample table records 95,000 to 150,000 clones; more than 65% of these occur just once. Roughly 25% of the sample rests with the top ten. The specimen sequenced was peripheral blood. The receptors come from a human donor in a cohort sampled during active COVID-19.

This clone has just a few counts. This rearrangement joins TRBV2 to TRBJ1-2; D is uncertain. V was shortened by 6 bases and J by 8 bases, with 16 bases between the two germline ends. Germline V gene sequence: CDR1 SNHLY, CDR2 FYNNEI. CDR3 length: 13 amino acids. The chain's CDR3 is CASSPPGGGGYTF. The CDR3 DNA follows: TGTGCCAGCAGCCCGCCCGGTGGCGGGGGCTACACCTTC. The full variable domain, rest sourced from reference TRBV2 and TRBJ1-2, is EPEVTQTPSHQVTQMGQEVILRCVPISNHLYFYWYRQILGQKVEFLVSFYNNEISEKSEIFDDQFSVERPDGSNFTLKIRSTKLEDSAMYFCASSPPGGGGYTFGSGTRLTVV.

The rearrangement uses TRBV18 and TRBJ2-5; maybe TRBD2 (5 bases). This CDR3 region has 15 residues. Germline loops: CDR1 KGHSH, CDR2 LQKENI. The V gene lost 6 bases and the J gene lost 5 bases, with 19 bases spanning the gap. The CDR3 spells CASSKINYPGETQYF. The CDR3 DNA sequence: TGTGCCAGCTCTAAAATCAACTACCCGGGGGAGACCCAGTACTTC.

The rearrangement uses TRBV5-4 and TRBJ2-3; 10 bases match TRBD2. The CDR3 length is 14 residues. The V and J ends lost 5 bases and 6 bases, in that order; junction bases with no gene match: 6. Germline V gene sequence: CDR1 SGHNT, CDR2 YYREEE (reference sequence). CDR3 bases: TGTGCCAGCAGTCCAGCGGGGGGGCTGGATACGCAGTATTTT. It yields the protein CASSPAGGLDTQYF.

The rearrangement uses TRBV30 and TRBJ1-4; D call uncertain. The germline V gene has CDR1 GTSNPN and CDR2 SVGIG (reference sequence). The CDR3 consists of 15 residues. Between the trimmed V and J ends, which lost 4 bases and 7 bases, there was a span of 19 bases. CDR3 region: CAWTSERPLSEKLFF. As DNA, the CDR3 is TGTGCCTGGACCAGCGAGCGGCCCTTGAGTGAAAAACTGTTTTTT.

The CDR3 nucleotides are TGTGCCAGCAGCGCGGAACGGGGACAGCTCCAAGAGACCCAGTACTTC. This sequence encodes CASSAERGQLQETQYF. The chain is built from TRBV9 and TRBJ2-5; 7 nucleotides line up with TRBD1. The ends lost 3 bases at V and 1 base at J; junction bases unmatched: 9. This CDR3 has 16 amino acids. Germline loops: CDR1 SGDLS, CDR2 YYNGEE. Full variable domain (rest looked up from reference TRBV9 and TRBJ2-5): DSGVTQTPKHLITATGQRVTLRCSPRSGDLSVYWYQQSLDQGLQFLIQYYNGEERAKGNILERFSAQQFPDLHSELNLSSLELGDSALYFCASSAERGQLQETQYFGPGTRLLVL.

This clone was seen a handful of times. The chain has TRBV11-2 and TRBJ2-7, with 7 bases lining up with TRBD1. There are 16 residues in the CDR3. The ends lost 2 bases at V and 1 base at J; junction bases unmatched: 8. CDR1 is SGHAT and CDR2 is FQNNGV in the germline V gene. The CDR3 loop reads CASSLSRGLGSYEQYF. The CDR3 nucleotides read TGTGCCAGCAGCTTAAGCAGGGGGTTGGGGTCCTACGAGCAGTACTTC.

The chain links TRBV6-6 to TRBJ2-6, with D tentatively TRBD2 (5 bases). V lost 5 bases and J 0 bases, leaving 20 bases between the germline ends. The CDR3 length is 19 residues. The V gene's germline CDR1 is MNHNY and CDR2 SVGAGI (reference sequence). For the CDR3, the DNA is TGTGCCAGCAGTCTTACTAGAGCAGGACGAGCCTCTGGGGCCAACGTCCTGACTTTC. Its protein is CASSLTRAGRASGANVLTF.

This chain uses TRBV27 with TRBJ2-1; D possibly corresponds to TRBD1 (5 bases). Germline V gene data show CDR1 as MNHEY and CDR2 as SMNVEV (reference sequence). V was shortened by 3 bases and J by 5 bases, with 8 bases between the two germline ends. The CDR3 loop spans 13 amino acids. CDR3 loop: CASSFDSNNEQFF. CDR3 DNA: TGTGCCAGCAGTTTTGACAGTAACAATGAGCAGTTCTTC.

This clone appeared a single time. The chain has TRBV18 and TRBJ1-5, with D uncertain. This CDR3 has 14 residues. With 2 bases removed from V and 0 bases from J, the gap between germline ends came to 5 bases. Germline-derived CDR1 and CDR2 are KGHSH and LQKENI. CDR3 sequence reads: CASSPYISNQPQHF. Written as DNA, the CDR3 is TGTGCCAGCTCACCATATATTAGCAATCAGCCCCAGCATTTT.

The chain employs TRBV6-6 and TRBJ1-2; 9 bases map to TRBD1. Looked up from germline, CDR1 is MNHNY and CDR2 is SVGAGI (reference sequence). Trimming took 6 bases from V and 8 from J; bases not matched to a gene: 16. CDR3 length equals 16 residues. In DNA form, the CDR3 reads TGTGCCAGCAGGCCCTCAACCGGGACAGGGACAAGGGGCTACACCTTC. Translation gives CASRPSTGTGTRGYTF.

The table lists this clone with a count of one. The V gene is TRBV2, the J gene TRBJ1-2; 7 bases are shared with TRBD1. With V trimmed by 7 bases and J by 8 bases, 13 bases remained unmatched. Germline V gene sequence: CDR1 SNHLY, CDR2 FYNNEI. This CDR3 comprises 14 residues. This CDR3 reads CASKEADREDGYTF. CDR3 in DNA: TGTGCCAGCAAAGAAGCCGACAGGGAGGACGGCTACACCTTC.

The chain employs TRBV7-9 and TRBJ2-3; 8 bases are shared with TRBD2. The V gene end was trimmed by 1 base and the J gene end by 5 bases; junction bases not matched to a gene: 11. The CDR3 runs 17 residues. The V gene's germline CDR1 is SEHNR and CDR2 FQNEAQ (reference sequence). The CDR3 region is CASSLGAAGGVGDTQYF. Written as DNA, the CDR3 is TGTGCCAGCAGCTTAGGGGCGGCGGGGGGCGTTGGAGATACGCAGTATTTT. The whole variable domain, filled in from reference TRBV7-9 and TRBJ2-3, reads DTGVSQNPRHKITKRGQNVTFRCDPISEHNRLYWYRQTLGQGPEFLTYFQNEAQLEKSRLLSDRFSAERPKGSFSTLEIQRTEQGDSAMYLCASSLGAAGGVGDTQYFGPGTRLTVL.

V is TRBV6-5 and J is TRBJ2-1; 7 bases fit TRBD2. The CDR3 contains 14 residues. V lost 6 bases and J lost 3; bases outside the gene matches: 5. Germline CDR1 MNHEY, CDR2 SVGAGI. The CDR3 here is CASSRREGYNEQFF. The CDR3 DNA reads as TGTGCCAGCAGCCGCAGGGAGGGCTACAATGAGCAGTTCTTC.

The gene calls are TRBV19 and TRBJ1-6, with TRBD1 as a possible D gene (5 bases). Trimming took off 5 bases at V and 6 bases at J, with 8 bases between the two ends. The CDR3 contains 13 residues. Per the germline V gene, CDR1 is LNHDA and CDR2 is SQIVND (reference sequence). The CDR3 DNA follows: TGTGCCAGTAGTCCAGGGCGTAATTCACCCCTCCACTTT. Amino acids: CASSPGRNSPLHF.

This chain links TRBV5-5 with TRBJ1-2; D is perhaps TRBD1 (6 bases). The CDR3 contains 17 residues. Trimming took off 2 bases at V and 0 bases at J, with 17 bases between the two ends. Germline V lookup: CDR1 SGHKS, CDR2 YYEKEE (reference sequence). Written as DNA, the CDR3 is TGTGCCAGCAGCTTCCAAACAGGGAGCTGGGCTAACTATGGCTACACCTTC. Protein sequence: CASSFQTGSWANYGYTF.

This chain uses TRBV2 with TRBJ1-1; D remains unclear. V gave up 5 bases and J gave up 2 bases, with 15 bases separating them. This CDR3 contains 15 residues. Germline lookup yields CDR1 SNHLY and CDR2 FYNNEI. CDR3 protein: CASSRIAAENTEAFF. The CDR3 DNA reads as TGTGCCAGCAGTCGAATAGCGGCTGAAAACACTGAAGCTTTCTTT.

V is TRBV19 and J is TRBJ1-1; 11 bases fit TRBD1. The junction had 7 bases not matched to a gene; V was cut back by 7 bases and J by 0 bases. The CDR3 has 16 amino acids. Germline V lookup: CDR1 LNHDA, CDR2 SQIVND (reference sequence). The CDR3 coding sequence is TGTGCCAGTACCACCGGGACAGGGGGTATGAACACTGAAGCTTTCTTT. As protein: CASTTGTGGMNTEAFF.

V usage is TRBV6-2 or TRBV6-3 and J usage is TRBJ1-2, with D perhaps matching TRBD1 (5 bases). Germline CDR1 and CDR2: MNHEY and SVGEGT. The length of the CDR3 is 15 residues. V was pared by 2 bases and J by 8 bases, with 18 bases between. CDR3 nucleotide sequence: TGTGCCAGCAGTTACCTTAACAGGCCTTTAGGAGGCTACACCTTC. Its protein product is CASSYLNRPLGGYTF.

This clone was seen only a few times. The V and J genes are TRBV15 and TRBJ1-6; 7 nucleotides agree with TRBD1. This CDR3 region has 13 residues. Trimming at V came to 8 bases and at J to 4 bases, leaving 2 bases not matched to a gene. Germline CDR1 is LNHNV and CDR2 is YYDKDF (reference sequence). The CDR3 loop reads CATQGGYNSPLHF. The CDR3 bases are TGTGCCACCCAGGGGGGTTATAATTCACCCCTCCACTTT.

This chain uses TRBV7-6 with TRBJ2-1; 10 bases are a match to TRBD2. The CDR3 sequence is 16 residues long. Trimming took 1 base from V and 6 from J; bases not matched to a gene: 6. Germline CDR1 and CDR2: SGHVS and FNYEAQ. CDR3 sequence reads: CASSLVTSGPPNEQFF. The CDR3, as DNA: TGTGCCAGCAGCTTAGTGACTAGCGGGCCCCCCAATGAGCAGTTCTTC. Using reference TRBV7-6 and TRBJ2-1 for the parts outside the CDR3, the full variable domain is GAGVSQSPRYKVTKRGQDVALRCDPISGHVSLYWYRQALGQGPEFLTYFNYEAQQDKSGLPNDRFSAERPEGSISTLTIQRTEQRDSAMYRCASSLVTSGPPNEQFFGPGTRLTVL.

The V and J genes are TRBV3-1 (or the pseudogene TRBV3-2) and TRBJ2-1, with a weak D call TRBD1 (6 bases). V was clipped by 0 bases and J by 9 bases, with 15 bases between them. CDR1 is LGHDT, CDR2 YNNKEL, per germline (reference sequence). CDR3 size: 15 residues. CDR3: CASSQEGDTLGEQFF. The CDR3, as DNA: TGTGCCAGCAGCCAAGAAGGGGACACGTTGGGTGAGCAGTTCTTC.

J is TRBJ2-1 and V is TRBV11-1, with 10 bases matching TRBD2. The germline V gene encodes CDR1 SGHAT and CDR2 FQDESV (reference sequence). J gave up 7 bases and V 1 base, and 4 bases lay outside the gene matches. The CDR3 contains 15 residues. This CDR3 reads CASSLGGLADNEQFF. The DNA for the CDR3 is TGTGCCAGCAGCTTAGGAGGACTAGCGGATAATGAGCAGTTCTTC.

This chain links TRBV19 with TRBJ1-5, with 8 bases lining up with TRBD1. V shed 5 bases and J 6 bases; nucleotides not matched to a gene: 3. Germline CDR1 LNHDA, CDR2 SQIVND (reference sequence). This CDR3 spans 13 amino acids. CDR3 bases: TGTGCCAGTAGTGAAGACAGGGGTCAGCCCCAGCATTTT. Translating gives CASSEDRGQPQHF.

This chain uses TRBV7-9 with TRBJ2-3, with 10 bases that match TRBD1. This CDR3 comprises 15 residues. J was trimmed by 3 bases and V by 3 bases; bases with no gene match: 3. Germline V gives CDR1 SEHNR, CDR2 FQNEAQ (reference sequence). The CDR3 spells CASSFGTGETDTQYF. Written as DNA, the CDR3 is TGTGCCAGCAGCTTCGGGACAGGGGAAACAGATACGCAGTATTTT.